Included here is one TCR beta chain sequence, with context. Its antigen target is currently unknown. It has no much larger one-base neighbor in the sample; base qualities were not kept. The data were taken from a study of blood T cell repertoires in COVID-19 (dated by TCRdb to about 2020). Study-wide context: The collaborator samples originated in the United States, Italy and Spain and spanned the acute and convalescent phases of COVID-19. Deeply sampled blood TCRbeta repertoires from subjects exposed to, actively infected with, or recovered from COVID-19 were included in the dataset. The repertoires were released in a freely available public database meant as a resource for research on the immune response to SARS-CoV-2. The material from the prospective study consisted of cDNA or gDNA derived from T cells, B-cell-depleted T cells, or PBMCs. Where available, HLA class I and class II types were obtained from metadata supplied by the sample provider rather than from assay-based typing. A de-identified subject ID, COVID-19 status, age in years and sex were almost always included in the sample metadata. Samples were obtained from the ongoing ImmuneRACE study (first 160 participants) and from 950 to 1,500 subjects provided by 6 global collaborators.

In the prospective study, participants were roughly 18 to 95 years old, resided in fewer than 25 geographic areas of the United States, and were enrolled through a virtual design. In the prospective study, participants were assigned to cohorts based on the clinical history participants reported in a screening survey and a study questionnaire. Each participant in the prospective study had whole blood, serum and a nasopharyngeal or oropharyngeal swab collected by mobile phlebotomists. Over a roughly 2-month period, participants in the prospective study had the option of providing additional blood draws and questionnaires. Prospective study blood samples were shipped either frozen or at room temperature before DNA extraction. V is cut back by 0 bases and J by 3 bases, with 7 bases in the junction unmatched. Including cysteine and phenylalanine, the CDR3 has 17 amino acids. The kept DNA is CDR3 alone, 51 bases in frame from the first base. From a lookup of the germline V gene, CDR1 and CDR2 are MNHEY and SVGEGT.

TCRbeta CDR3 regions were amplified from genomic DNA by means of the immunoSEQ Assay, a bias-controlled multiplex PCR. The original methods were these. Within the assay, amplification of reference gene primers was used to estimate how many nucleated cells each sample contained. Sequence reads were collapsed and filtered to measure the absolute abundance of every unique TCRbeta CDR3 rearrangement. For each sample, productive Simpson clonality was calculated by taking the square root of Simpson's diversity index across productive rearrangements. Imported from immuneACCESS, the table was reduced by TCRdb to in-frame sequences with V and J called. These copies leave out some clones; in studies compared against another copy, an unresolved V gene accounts for under half, and the cause of the remainder is not known. V and J calls and clone size follow that table, whereas D and trimming were derived from the DNA. The table for this sample lists 200,000 to 250,000 clones; roughly 86% of them were counted only once. In total, the top ten clones hold 10% of the sample.

Overall study results and their limits: The quantity of clinical and demographic metadata differed by source and by participant and was supplied without curation.

What was sequenced was PBMCs or T cells enriched from blood (not recorded which). The sequence derives from a man aged 18 to 35 with acute COVID-19. The V gene is TRBV6-2 or TRBV6-3 and the J gene is TRBJ2-2, with 7 bases in between that match TRBD1. The DNA sequence follows: TGTGCCAGCAGTTACTCGATCGACAGGGACGACACCGGGGAGCTGTTTTTT. Its coded protein is CASSYSIDRDDTGELFF.